This T cell receptor (beta chain) emerged from a study of regulatory T cells in long-lasting Graves disease. Time point in this sample: newly diagnosed GD, antithyroid drugs for less than 3 months. TCR sequences were obtained from RNA taken from PBMCs. This clonotype was picked up many times. The CDR3 sequence is 17 residues long. From germline, CDR1 is MNHNS and CDR2 SASEGT. Trimming removed 6 bases from V and 8 bases from J, with 25 bases in between. The authors built TCR beta libraries using iRepertoire HTBI primers and Arm-PCR of CDR3 regions. In TCRdb, the multiplex PCR reads were re-called with MiXCR into one record per CDR3 protein. Of some 450,000 distinct CDR3 sequences listed, roughly 17% are singletons. The same data also contributed to another study, on T cells in Graves' hyperthyroidism and ophthalmopathy.

The sequence was obtained from a woman under 40 with Graves disease. Source: peripheral blood mononuclear cells (PBMCs), taken at new diagnosis, from a patient treated with antithyroid drugs. The chain uses TRBV6-1 and TRBJ2-2; no definite D call. CDR3 DNA: TGTGCCAGCAGATTACAGTGGTCTCTCGGTATAGAGGGGGAGCTGTTTTTT. Encoded protein: CASRLQWSLGIEGELFF.